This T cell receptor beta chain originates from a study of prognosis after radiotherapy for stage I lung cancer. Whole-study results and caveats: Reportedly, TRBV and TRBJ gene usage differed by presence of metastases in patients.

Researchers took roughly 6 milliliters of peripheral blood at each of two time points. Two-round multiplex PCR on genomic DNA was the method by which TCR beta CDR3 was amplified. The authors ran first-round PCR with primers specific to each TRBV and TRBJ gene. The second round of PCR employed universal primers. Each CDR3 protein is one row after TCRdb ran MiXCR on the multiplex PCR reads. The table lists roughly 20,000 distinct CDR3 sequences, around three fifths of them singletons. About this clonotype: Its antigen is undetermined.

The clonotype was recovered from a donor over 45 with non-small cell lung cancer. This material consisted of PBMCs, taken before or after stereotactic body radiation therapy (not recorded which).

This CDR3 reads CASIPGGYEQYF. In DNA form, the CDR3 reads TGTGCCAGCATCCCAGGCGGGTACGAGCAGTACTTC. The genes are TRBV6-7 and TRBJ2-7; TRBD2 might be the D (5 bases). TRBV6-7 is identified as an open reading frame with a role that is uncertain. The CDR3 covers 12 residues. Trimming took 7 bases from V and 4 from J, leaving 11 bases between them.